One and the same sample provided the 18 T cell receptor beta chains below, sequenced in a study of T cell responses to AZD1222 COVID-19 vaccine. Sequencing was performed with immunoSEQ multiplex PCR; in TCRdb, only in-frame clones are kept and a portion is missing. The repertoire holds 100,000 to 150,000 clones, with under 95% as singletons. This specimen was peripheral blood, taken 28 days after the second AZD1222 dose. All receptors derive from an adult who received the AZD1222 COVID-19 vaccine.

The chain uses TRBV3-1 (or the pseudogene TRBV3-2) and TRBJ1-1; no clear D. Looked up from germline, CDR1 is LGHDT and CDR2 is YNNKEL (reference sequence). The CDR3 sequence is 14 residues long. V lost 0 bases, J lost 1 base, and 6 bases lay in between. In nucleotides, the CDR3 is TGTGCCAGCAGCCAAGATATCGAGAACACTGAAGCTTTCTTT. The encoded protein is CASSQDIENTEAFF.

The rearrangement uses TRBV6-5 and TRBJ2-7; 10 nucleotides line up with TRBD1. J gave up 2 bases and V 8 bases, and 6 bases lay outside the gene matches. Germline V gene data show CDR1 as MNHEY and CDR2 as SVGAGI. The CDR3 runs to 14 residues. CDR3 residues: CASGGTGDTYEQYF. CDR3 sequence (DNA): TGTGCCAGCGGAGGGACAGGGGATACCTACGAGCAGTACTTC.

This chain connects TRBV5-1 to TRBJ1-1; no reliable D call. Looked up from germline, CDR1 is SGHRS and CDR2 is YFSETQ. The CDR3 covers 14 residues. V dropped 0 bases and J dropped 1 base, with 7 bases sitting between them. The DNA for the CDR3 is TGCGCCAGCAGCTTGGCCTCGACGAACACTGAAGCTTTCTTT. Translated: CASSLASTNTEAFF.

The V and J genes are TRBV5-5 and TRBJ1-3; 7 bases line up with TRBD1. V lost 3 bases and J lost 2; bases outside the gene matches: 5. Germline V gene lookup returns CDR1 SGHKS and CDR2 YYEKEE (reference sequence). The CDR3 is 15 amino acids. CDR3 residues: CASSSQTGTGNTIYF. The CDR3, as DNA: TGTGCCAGCAGCTCTCAGACAGGGACTGGAAACACCATATATTTT.

This clone has a single count. The chain joins TRBV7-3 to TRBJ1-2; D remains unclear. V shed 3 bases and J shed 2 bases, with 13 bases lying between them. The germline gives CDR1 SGHTA, CDR2 FQGTGA. This CDR3 is 15 amino acids long. The CDR3 bases are TGTGCCAGCAGCTTCTCCGGTCAGGACAACTATGGCTACACCTTC. Its translation is CASSFSGQDNYGYTF. Complete variable domain (other parts from reference TRBV7-3 and TRBJ1-2): GAGVSQTPSNKVTEKGKYVELRCDPISGHTALYWYRQSLGQGPEFLIYFQGTGAADDSGLPNDRFFAVRPEGSVSTLKIQRTERGDSAVYLCASSFSGQDNYGYTFGSGTRLTVV.

The rearrangement joins TRBV18 to TRBJ1-2; the match to TRBD1 covers 7 bases. The V segment lost 3 bases and the J segment 4 bases; nucleotides outside the gene matches: 8. CDR3 length equals 15 residues. Germline V gene lookup returns CDR1 KGHSH and CDR2 LQKENI. The CDR3 sequence is CASSPSGTAPYGYTF. CDR3 nucleotide sequence: TGTGCCAGCTCACCTTCAGGGACAGCCCCCTATGGCTACACCTTC.

The V call is TRBV2, the J call TRBJ1-1; the D is unclear. This CDR3 spans 13 amino acids. The V gene's germline CDR1 is SNHLY and CDR2 FYNNEI. The V end was cut by 7 bases, the J end by 1 base, with 10 bases between. CDR3 amino acids: CASKADWNTEAFF. The CDR3 DNA reads as TGTGCCAGCAAGGCGGATTGGAACACTGAAGCTTTCTTT. Full variable domain (missing parts from reference TRBV2 and TRBJ1-1): EPEVTQTPSHQVTQMGQEVILRCVPISNHLYFYWYRQILGQKVEFLVSFYNNEISEKSEIFDDQFSVERPDGSNFTLKIRSTKLEDSAMYFCASKADWNTEAFFGQGTRLTVV.

The rearrangement links TRBV7-7 to TRBJ2-2; D unclear. CDR1 SSHAT and CDR2 FNYEAQ come from the germline V gene (reference sequence). This CDR3 comprises 13 residues. V lost 2 bases and J 7 bases, leaving 8 bases between the germline ends. The CDR3 DNA reads TGTGCCAGCAGCTTAAATGGTGGCGGGGAGCTGTTTTTT. Translated: CASSLNGGGELFF.

V and J are TRBV7-3 and TRBJ1-2; 9 nucleotides match TRBD1. CDR1 is SGHTA, CDR2 FQGTGA, per germline. The CDR3 length is 13 residues. Unmatched junction bases numbered 5, after V lost 5 bases and J lost 7 bases. The CDR3 nucleotides are TGTGCCAGCAGCCCCGGGACAGGGAGTGGCTACACCTTC. Translation gives CASSPGTGSGYTF.

The rearrangement uses TRBV5-3 and TRBJ1-4, with D possibly TRBD1 on 5 matching bases. TRBV5-3 is placed among ORFs of uncertain function. V was cut by 3 bases and J by 3 bases, with 15 bases left in between. CDR3 size: 16 residues. The CDR3 region has the DNA TGTGCCAGAAGCTCACTAGGGGCGGGATCTAATGAAAAACTGTTTTTT. Its translation is CARSSLGAGSNEKLFF.

The V gene is TRBV4-1, the J gene TRBJ1-4; weak D call: TRBD1 (5 bases). The germline V gene has CDR1 MGHRA and CDR2 YSYEKL. V lost 3 bases to trimming and J lost 6 bases, with 14 bases between them. This CDR3 comprises 15 residues. The CDR3 here is CASSHPSGDDEKLFF. The CDR3 DNA reads TGCGCCAGCAGCCATCCCTCGGGGGATGATGAAAAACTGTTTTTT.

This clone was counted a few times. The genes are TRBV19 and TRBJ2-7, with 9 nucleotides matching TRBD1. Germline CDR1 is LNHDA and CDR2 is SQIVND (reference sequence). The CDR3 totals 15 residues. V shed 6 bases, J shed 2 bases, and the junction held 8 bases outside the gene matches. The CDR3 sequence is CASRSPGQGTYEQYF. Here the CDR3 DNA reads TGTGCCAGTAGGTCGCCGGGACAGGGTACCTACGAGCAGTACTTC.

This chain connects TRBV4-2 to TRBJ2-3; 11 positions match TRBD2. Germline V gives CDR1 LGHNA, CDR2 YNFKEQ. This CDR3 is 16 amino acids long. V trimming: 1 base; J trimming: 4 bases; junction bases outside the gene matches: 4. The CDR3 region is CASSQVVAGGPDTQYF. CDR3 nucleotide sequence: TGTGCCAGCAGCCAAGTAGTAGCGGGAGGGCCAGATACGCAGTATTTT.

This CDR3 reads CASRAQGVSYEQYF. CDR3 DNA sequence: TGTGCCAGCAGAGCCCAGGGGGTATCCTACGAGCAGTACTTC. The chain is built from TRBV2 and TRBJ2-7; 7 positions match TRBD1. The CDR3 has 14 amino acids. V was pared by 6 bases and J by 1 base, with 6 bases of the junction left unmatched. CDR1 and CDR2 (germline): SNHLY, FYNNEI.

V is TRBV6-5 and J is TRBJ2-7, with 11 bases fitting TRBD2. The CDR3 length is 15 residues. Germline V lookup: CDR1 MNHEY, CDR2 SVGAGI. V shed 3 bases and J 5 bases; nucleotides not matched to a gene: 6. CDR3 protein: CASSYSGRASNEQYF. The DNA for the CDR3 is TGTGCCAGCAGTTATAGCGGGAGGGCCTCAAACGAGCAGTACTTC.

The V call is TRBV2, the J call TRBJ2-1, with D perhaps TRBD1 (5 bases). The CDR3 consists of 12 residues. V lost 10 bases and J 7 bases, leaving 14 bases between the germline ends. Germline V gene lookup returns CDR1 SNHLY and CDR2 FYNNEI. The CDR3 is CAIRADMNEQFF. CDR3 nucleotide sequence: TGTGCCATACGGGCGGACATGAATGAGCAGTTCTTC.

This chain links TRBV18 with TRBJ1-6; 8 bases line up with TRBD1. From germline, CDR1 is KGHSH and CDR2 LQKENI. The CDR3 has 15 residues. With V trimmed by 2 bases and J by 7 bases, 4 bases remained unmatched. CDR3 sequence: CASSPGQGINSPLHF. DNA for the CDR3: TGTGCCAGCTCACCAGGACAGGGAATAAATTCACCCCTCCACTTT. The variable domain in full, completed from reference TRBV18 and TRBJ1-6, reads NAGVMQNPRHLVRRRGQEARLRCSPMKGHSHVYWYRQLPEEGLKFMVYLQKENIIDESGMPKERFSAEFPKEGPSILRIQQVVRGDSAAYFCASSPGQGINSPLHFGNGTRLTVT.

The genes are TRBV19 and TRBJ1-2; 9 nucleotides match TRBD1. The CDR3 has 13 residues. Trimming cost V 3 bases and J 8 bases; bases outside gene matches: 4. Germline V lookup: CDR1 LNHDA, CDR2 SQIVND (reference sequence). The CDR3 coding sequence is TGTGCCAGTAGTATTGGACAGGGGTTCGGCTACACCTTC. Amino acid sequence: CASSIGQGFGYTF.